The 25 T cell receptor beta chains below were found in one sample sequenced in a study of response to subunit inactivated influenza vaccine. TCRdb redid the calling of the RT-PCR reads with MiXCR, one entry per CDR3 protein. The sample has about 540,000 distinct CDR3 sequences; approximately 22% are singletons. These data also formed part of another study, on T cells expressing NK-cell markers. That paper adds: The TCR beta cDNA came from 5'RACE template switching with UMIs.

The specimen comprised CD4+ T cells sorted from PBMCs, sampled 12 days after vaccination. These receptors were obtained from a man aged 45-65 years who received an inactivated influenza vaccine.

This clonotype was picked up a small number of times. The chain joins TRBV10-3 to TRBJ1-2, with D perhaps matching TRBD1 (5 bases). Trimming stripped 8 bases from V and 5 bases from J, with 15 bases between. The CDR3 has 13 residues. Germline values: CDR1 ENHRY, CDR2 SYGVKD. CDR3 in amino acids: CAILGEGMYGYTF. The DNA of the CDR3 is TGTGCCATCTTGGGAGAGGGGATGTATGGCTACACCTTC.

Only a few counts were recorded for this clonotype. The rearrangement uses TRBV6-2 or TRBV6-3 and TRBJ1-2; D possibly corresponds to TRBD1 (5 bases). The CDR3 totals 12 residues. Between the trimmed V and J ends, which lost 6 bases and 7 bases, there was a span of 12 bases. The germline gives CDR1 MNHEY, CDR2 SVGEGT. The CDR3 here is CASSEGDFGYTF. The CDR3 nucleotides read TGTGCCAGCAGCGAAGGGGACTTTGGCTACACCTTC.

This clonotype was found a few times. Here the CDR3 DNA reads TGTGCCAGCAGTAACAGGGGGCCTCGTTCCTACAATGAGCAGTTCTTC. It is translated as CASSNRGPRSYNEQFF. This chain links TRBV6-5 with TRBJ2-1; 9 bases are a match to TRBD1. CDR1 and CDR2 (germline): MNHEY, SVGAGI. V was clipped by 5 bases and J by 1 base; unmatched bases: 6. This CDR3 is built from 16 residues.

This clonotype was counted at least ten times. V and J are TRBV5-1 and TRBJ2-5; a weak D match, TRBD1 (5 bases). Looked up from germline, CDR1 is SGHRS and CDR2 is YFSETQ. This CDR3 spans 14 amino acids. The ends were cut back, 0 bases at V and 4 bases at J, with 10 bases in the middle. The CDR3 reads CASSLGPGRETQYF. The CDR3 nucleotides read TGCGCCAGCAGCTTGGGGCCAGGGCGAGAGACCCAGTACTTC.

This clonotype was seen a few times. The chain employs TRBV7-9 and TRBJ1-2; D uncertain. Looked up from germline, CDR1 is SEHNR and CDR2 is FQNEAQ (reference sequence). V gave up 3 bases and J gave up 8 bases, with 10 bases separating them. The CDR3 has 12 residues. This chain's CDR3 is CASSLTPGGYTF. CDR3 DNA: TGTGCCAGCAGCTTGACACCGGGAGGCTACACCTTC.

The gene calls are TRBV12-3 or TRBV12-4 and TRBJ2-2; D is perhaps TRBD1 or TRBD2 (5 bases each). Trimming pared 5 bases from V and 5 bases from J, leaving 15 bases between. The CDR3 is 15 residues long. In DNA, the CDR3 is TGTGCCAGCAGTAGCATGGGACCCACGACCGGGGAGCTGTTTTTT. Translation gives CASSSMGPTTGELFF.

This chain links TRBV5-1 with TRBJ2-7; weak D call: TRBD1 (6 bases). V lost 0 bases to trimming and J lost 3 bases, with 13 bases between them. The length of the CDR3 is 15 residues. Germline loops: CDR1 SGHRS, CDR2 YFSETQ. The CDR3 sequence: CASSLAYGRGYEQYF. In DNA, the CDR3 is TGCGCCAGCAGCTTGGCATACGGCAGGGGCTACGAGCAGTACTTC. The variable domain in full, with the rest retrieved from reference TRBV5-1 and TRBJ2-7, is KAGVTQTPRYLIKTRGQQVTLSCSPISGHRSVSWYQQTPGQGLQFLFEYFSETQRNKGNFPGRFSGRQFSNSRSEMNVSTLELGDSALYLCASSLAYGRGYEQYFGPGTRLTVT.

The V and J genes are TRBV12-3 or TRBV12-4 and TRBJ1-2; D may be TRBD1 (6 bases). CDR3 length: 15 amino acids. The V end lost 6 bases, the J end lost 2 bases, and 16 bases lay between the germline ends. The CDR3 DNA reads TGTGCCAGCAGCCAGGCCCGGGGGGGCAACTATGGCTACACCTTC. Its translation is CASSQARGGNYGYTF.

The J gene is TRBJ2-5, the V gene TRBV7-2; 7 bases match TRBD1. J was trimmed by 1 base and V by 5 bases; bases with no gene match: 4. The CDR3 runs 14 residues. Germline V lookup: CDR1 SGHTA, CDR2 FQGNSA. The CDR3 reads CASSATGIQETQYF. DNA of the CDR3: TGTGCCAGCAGCGCGACAGGGATCCAAGAGACCCAGTACTTC.

The V and J genes are TRBV15 and TRBJ2-3; TRBD1 is a possible D gene (6 bases). The CDR3 sequence is 16 residues long. The V end lost 2 bases, the J end lost 2 bases, and 14 bases lay between the germline ends. CDR1 and CDR2 from the germline V gene are LNHNV and YYDKDF (reference sequence). Here the CDR3 reads CATSRKPGHTTDTQYF. The CDR3 bases are TGTGCCACCAGCAGAAAACCGGGACACACCACAGATACGCAGTATTTT. The whole variable domain, remainder taken from reference TRBV15 and TRBJ2-3, is DAMVIQNPRYQVTQFGKPVTLSCSQTLNHNVMYWYQQKSSQAPKLLFHYYDKDFNNEADTPDNFQSRRPNTSFCFLDIRSPGLGDTAMYLCATSRKPGHTTDTQYFGPGTRLTVL.

The rearrangement uses TRBV25-1 and TRBJ1-1; no reliable D call. The V and J ends lost 1 base and 1 base respectively, with 10 bases between them. Germline V gene data show CDR1 as MGHDK and CDR2 as SYGVNS. The CDR3 has 15 residues. The CDR3 bases are TGTGCCAGCAGTGAATCACGGATAGCGAACACTGAAGCTTTCTTT. This codes for CASSESRIANTEAFF. The full variable domain, completed using reference TRBV25-1 and TRBJ1-1, is EADIYQTPRYLVIGTGKKITLECSQTMGHDKMYWYQQDPGMELHLIHYSYGVNSTEKGDLSSESTVSRIRTEHFPLTLESARPSHTSQYLCASSESRIANTEAFFGQGTRLTVV.

Here the CDR3 reads CASSRQSYGYTF. The CDR3 DNA sequence: TGTGCCAGCAGTAGGCAGTCCTATGGCTACACCTTC. This chain connects TRBV12-3 or TRBV12-4 to TRBJ1-2; no firm D call. CDR3 length equals 12 residues. The V end was cut by 5 bases, the J end by 4 bases, with 8 bases between.

V gene TRBV29-1 combines with J gene TRBJ2-7; D perhaps matches TRBD2 (5 bases). The CDR3 is 11 residues long. The V gene's germline CDR1 is SQVTM and CDR2 ANQGSEA. Deletions cut 6 bases from V and 3 bases from J, with 9 bases between. As DNA, the CDR3 is TGCAGCGTGGGAGAGTACTACGAGCAGTACTTC. Residues: CSVGEYYEQYF.

In DNA form, the CDR3 reads TGTGCCAGCAGAGGGGGCGAAGAGACCCAGTACTTC. Translation gives CASRGGEETQYF. This sequence joins TRBV6-5 and TRBJ2-5, with 7 positions matching TRBD1. The germline gives CDR1 MNHEY, CDR2 SVGAGI. The CDR3 runs 12 residues. V was clipped by 6 bases and J by 3 bases; unmatched bases: 1.

The rearrangement uses TRBV3-1 and TRBJ1-1; 7 positions match TRBD1. The CDR3 contains 14 residues. The ends lost 3 bases at V and 3 bases at J; junction bases unmatched: 4. Per the germline V gene, CDR1 is LGHDT and CDR2 is YNNKEL (reference sequence). In DNA form, the CDR3 reads TGTGCCAGCAGCCAGACAGGGCGGTACACTGAAGCTTTCTTT. The encoded protein is CASSQTGRYTEAFF.

V is TRBV7-6 and J is TRBJ2-3, with 10 bases identical to TRBD2. J gave up 1 base and V 5 bases, and 9 bases lay outside the gene matches. Per the germline V gene, CDR1 is SGHVS and CDR2 is FNYEAQ. The CDR3 has 17 amino acids. In DNA form, the CDR3 reads TGTGCCAGCAGCCCCGGGAGGCTAGCGGGGGGCACAGATACGCAGTATTTT. It codes for CASSPGRLAGGTDTQYF.

In its sample, this clonotype was seen many times. The V call is TRBV28, the J call TRBJ1-4; D remains unclear. There are 15 residues in the CDR3. V was clipped by 2 bases and J by 4 bases, with 11 bases between them. Germline V lookup: CDR1 MDHEN, CDR2 SYDVKM. The CDR3 reads CASSLETTLNEKLFF. The CDR3 nucleotides are TGTGCCAGCAGTTTAGAGACGACACTTAATGAAAAACTGTTTTTT.

This clonotype was recorded at least ten times. This chain joins TRBV7-2 and TRBJ2-1, with TRBD1 identical over 8 bases. Germline CDR1 is SGHTA and CDR2 is FQGNSA. With 4 bases clipped from V and 12 bases from J, the junction kept 8 bases outside the gene matches. This CDR3 region has 13 residues. CDR3 region: CASSSNWGTGQFF. As DNA, the CDR3 is TGTGCCAGCAGCTCCAATTGGGGGACAGGGCAGTTCTTC.

This chain joins TRBV20-1 and TRBJ2-1; perhaps TRBD2 as D (6 bases). V lost 3 bases, J lost 4 bases, and 13 bases lay in between. The CDR3 extends over 14 amino acids. CDR1 and CDR2 from the germline V gene are DFQATT and SNEGSKA (reference sequence). The CDR3 nucleotides are TGCAGTGCTAGGGATAGCGGACAATACAATGAGCAGTTCTTC. The encoded protein is CSARDSGQYNEQFF.

There are a few counts of this clonotype. The chain is built from TRBV5-1 and TRBJ2-7, with a weak D call TRBD1 (6 bases). The tail of the sequence fits TRBJ2-1 better, so the J call may be wrong. The CDR3 length is 15 residues. CDR1 is SGHRS and CDR2 is YFSETQ in the germline V gene. CDR3 in DNA: TGCGCCAGCAGCTTGGAAGGTCCAGGGGTAGTCGAGCAGTTCTTC. This encodes CASSLEGPGVVEQFF.

The CDR3 loop is CASRPGTSGRAGTDTQYF. The CDR3 DNA follows: TGTGCCAGCAGACCTGGGACTAGCGGGAGGGCCGGCACAGATACGCAGTATTTT. The chain combines TRBV2 with TRBJ2-3; TRBD2 agrees at 16 bases. After removal of 6 bases from V and 1 base from J, the junction contained 7 bases not matched to a gene. Germline assignment: CDR1 SNHLY and CDR2 FYNNEI. This CDR3 has 18 amino acids.

This sequence joins TRBV20-1 and TRBJ2-3; no reliable D call. Trimming removed 7 bases at V and 6 bases at J, with 17 bases between. Germline CDR1 is DFQATT and CDR2 is SNEGSKA (reference sequence). This CDR3 contains 13 residues. CDR3 sequence (DNA): TGCAGTGTTCTACTCCCTAGTGCGGATACGCAGTATTTT. Amino acid sequence: CSVLLPSADTQYF.

This clonotype was seen a few times. V and J are TRBV18 and TRBJ1-5; D is unclear. Trimming took off 4 bases at V and 3 bases at J, with 7 bases between the two ends. Germline V gene lookup returns CDR1 KGHSH and CDR2 LQKENI. This CDR3 has 13 amino acids. CDR3 region: CASSREVNQPQHF. DNA of the CDR3: TGTGCCAGCTCACGAGAGGTCAATCAGCCCCAGCATTTT.

This clonotype was recorded a few times. J is TRBJ2-4 and V is TRBV20-1, with TRBD2 matching over 12 bases. This CDR3 is built from 16 residues. Losses at the gene ends were 0 bases for V and 6 bases for J; bases not matched to a gene: 6. Germline V gene lookup returns CDR1 DFQATT and CDR2 SNEGSKA (reference sequence). The CDR3 DNA follows: TGCAGTGCTAGAGATTACCCTAGCGGGAGGGTAAACATTCAGTACTTC. Translating gives CSARDYPSGRVNIQYF.

In its sample, this clonotype was seen many times. This chain uses TRBV10-3 with TRBJ2-7; D is unclear. CDR3 length: 11 residues. The germline V and J ends were trimmed by 7 bases and 2 bases, with 6 bases remaining between them. From germline, CDR1 is ENHRY and CDR2 SYGVKD. Here the CDR3 reads CAIKETYEQYF. For the CDR3, the DNA is TGTGCCATCAAAGAGACCTACGAGCAGTACTTC.